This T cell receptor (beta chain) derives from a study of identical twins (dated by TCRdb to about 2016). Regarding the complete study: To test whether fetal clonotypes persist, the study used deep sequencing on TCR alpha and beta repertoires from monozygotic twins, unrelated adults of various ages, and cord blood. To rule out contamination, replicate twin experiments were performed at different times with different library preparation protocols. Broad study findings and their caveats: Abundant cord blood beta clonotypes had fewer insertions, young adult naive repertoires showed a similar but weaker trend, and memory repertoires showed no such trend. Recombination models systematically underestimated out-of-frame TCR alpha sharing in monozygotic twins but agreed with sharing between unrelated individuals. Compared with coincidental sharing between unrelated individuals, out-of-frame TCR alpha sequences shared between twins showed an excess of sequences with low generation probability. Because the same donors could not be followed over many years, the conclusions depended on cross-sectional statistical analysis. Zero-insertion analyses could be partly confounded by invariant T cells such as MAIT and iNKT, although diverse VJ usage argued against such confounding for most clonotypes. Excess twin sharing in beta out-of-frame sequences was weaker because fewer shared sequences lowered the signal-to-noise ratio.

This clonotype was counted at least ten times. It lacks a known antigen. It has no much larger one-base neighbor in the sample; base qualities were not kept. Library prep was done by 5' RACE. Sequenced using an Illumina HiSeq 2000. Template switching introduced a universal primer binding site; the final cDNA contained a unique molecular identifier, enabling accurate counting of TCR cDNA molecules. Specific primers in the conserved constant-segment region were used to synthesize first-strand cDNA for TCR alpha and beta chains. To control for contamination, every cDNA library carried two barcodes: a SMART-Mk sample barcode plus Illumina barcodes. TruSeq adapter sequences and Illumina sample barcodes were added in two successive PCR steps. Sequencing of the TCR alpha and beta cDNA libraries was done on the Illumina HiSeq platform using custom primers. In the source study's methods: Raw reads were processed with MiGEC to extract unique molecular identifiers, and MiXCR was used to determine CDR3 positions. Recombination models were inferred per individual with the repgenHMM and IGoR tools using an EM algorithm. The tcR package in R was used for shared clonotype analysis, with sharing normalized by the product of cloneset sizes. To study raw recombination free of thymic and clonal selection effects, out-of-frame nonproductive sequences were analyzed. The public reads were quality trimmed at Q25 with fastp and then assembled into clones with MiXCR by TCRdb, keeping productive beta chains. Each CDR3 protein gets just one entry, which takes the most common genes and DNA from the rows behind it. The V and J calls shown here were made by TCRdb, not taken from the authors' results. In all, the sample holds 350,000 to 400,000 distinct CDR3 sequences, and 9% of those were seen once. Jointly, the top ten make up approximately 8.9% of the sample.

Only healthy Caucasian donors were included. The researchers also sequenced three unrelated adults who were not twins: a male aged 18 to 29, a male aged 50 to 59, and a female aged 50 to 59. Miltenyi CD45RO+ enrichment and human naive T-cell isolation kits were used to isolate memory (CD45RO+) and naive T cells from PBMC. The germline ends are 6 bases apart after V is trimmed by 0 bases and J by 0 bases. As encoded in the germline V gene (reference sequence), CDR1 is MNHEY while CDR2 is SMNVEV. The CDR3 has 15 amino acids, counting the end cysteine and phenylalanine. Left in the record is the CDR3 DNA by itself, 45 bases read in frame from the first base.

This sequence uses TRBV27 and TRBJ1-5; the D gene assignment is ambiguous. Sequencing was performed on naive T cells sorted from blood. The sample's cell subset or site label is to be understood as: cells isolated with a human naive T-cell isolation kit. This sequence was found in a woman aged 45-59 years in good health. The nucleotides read TGTGCCAGCAGTTTATCGCCTAATAGCAATCAGCCCCAGCATTTT. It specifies CASSLSPNSNQPQHF.